A selection of T cell receptor beta chains follows, all from one sample in a study of blood T cell repertoires in COVID-19. Some clones are missing from TCRdb's copy, which holds only in-frame ones; the method was immunoSEQ multiplex PCR. The sample lists roughly 180,000 clones, about four fifths occurring once. Sample: peripheral blood. Source of these receptors: a man aged 40-49 years who had recovered from COVID-19. Each CDR3 is given with its conserved first and last residue. The D gene is left open where the match is weak. Size is stated for part of the rows, as once, few or many counts, or as a class when the clone is expanded.

v_gene	j_gene	d_gene	abundance	CDR3nt	CDR3aa
TRBV6-1	TRBJ1-6	NA	NA	TGTGCCAGCAGAGAAGCGCTATCATTACCCCTCCACTTT	CASREALSLPLHF
TRBV5-6	TRBJ1-1	TRBD1	NA	TGTGCCAGCAGCCTTAGGGGCAGGGGGCACGCTGAAGCTTTCTTT	CASSLRGRGHAEAFF
TRBV4-3	TRBJ1-2	NA	NA	TGCGCCAGCAGCCAAGAGGGAGGTTTTTATGGCTACACCTTC	CASSQEGGFYGYTF
TRBV6-2/TRBV6-3	TRBJ1-4	NA	NA	TGTGCCAGCAGTTCCCCTGGACAACCCAATGAAAAACTGTTTTTT	CASSSPGQPNEKLFF
TRBV7-7	TRBJ2-1	NA	NA	TGTGCTAGCAGCCCGGAGGTGTGGGGAGCCTACAATGAGCAGTTCTTC	CASSPEVWGAYNEQFF
TRBV7-2	TRBJ2-7	NA	NA	TGTGCCAGCAGCCCATCTATGGTGGACAGCTCCTACGAGCAGTACTTC	CASSPSMVDSSYEQYF
TRBV6-5	TRBJ2-1	NA	NA	TGTGCCAGCAGTACAGGGAAAAGCTCCTACAATGAGCAGTTCTTC	CASSTGKSSYNEQFF
TRBV7-2	TRBJ1-4	NA	NA	TGTGCCAGCAGCTTAGCAAGGGGGATTAATGAAAAACTGTTTTTT	CASSLARGINEKLFF
TRBV18	TRBJ2-5	TRBD1	NA	TGTGCCAGCTCACAGGGACAGGGCCTCCAAGAGACCCAGTACTTC	CASSQGQGLQETQYF
TRBV9	TRBJ2-7	TRBD2	NA	TGTGCCAGCAGCGCCGGACTAGGAACGGGCGAGCAGTACTTC	CASSAGLGTGEQYF
TRBV6-6	TRBJ2-7	TRBD1	NA	TGTGCCAGCAGTACACGGGACAGGATTTACGAGCAGTACTTC	CASSTRDRIYEQYF
TRBV13	TRBJ1-2	NA	NA	TGTGCCAGCAGCTTAGCACGGACAATGGACTATGGCTACACCTTC	CASSLARTMDYGYTF
TRBV30	TRBJ1-6	NA	once	TGTGCCTGGAGTCCAGGGGCCGGTGCACCCCTCCACTTT	CAWSPGAGAPLHF
TRBV9	TRBJ1-2	TRBD1	NA	TGTGCCAGCAGCGTAGAAGGGGGCGATTACTATGGCTACACCTTC	CASSVEGGDYYGYTF
TRBV13	TRBJ2-7	NA	once	TGTGCCAGCAGCTTTTCCTTTAGGGGATGGTACGAGCAGTACTTC	CASSFSFRGWYEQYF
TRBV4-2	TRBJ2-5	NA	once	TGTGCCAGCAGCCAAGATCGGACACTGCAAGAGACCCAGTACTTC	CASSQDRTLQETQYF
TRBV7-8	TRBJ1-1	TRBD1	NA	TGTGCCAGCAGCTTAGCATCAGGGGGCGGGATGAACACTGAAGCTTTCTTT	CASSLASGGGMNTEAFF
TRBV7-9	TRBJ1-6	NA	few	TGTGCCAGCAGCGGCGGGGGACTAGGGTCACCCCTCCACTTT	CASSGGGLGSPLHF
TRBV9	TRBJ1-6	NA	NA	TGTGCCAGCAGCGTATCACACCTTAATTCACCCCTCCACTTT	CASSVSHLNSPLHF
TRBV3-1/TRBV3-2	TRBJ2-1	TRBD2	NA	TGTGCCAGCAGTTCCCTAGCGGGGTCCTACAATGAGCAGTTCTTC	CASSSLAGSYNEQFF
TRBV12-3/TRBV12-4	TRBJ2-1	NA	NA	TGTGCCAGCAGGGGACTCTCCTACAATGAGCAGTTCTTC	CASRGLSYNEQFF
TRBV28	TRBJ1-1	NA	NA	TGTGCCAGCACCGGACAGTATGAAGCTTTCTTT	CASTGQYEAFF
TRBV28	TRBJ2-3	NA	NA	TGTGCCAGCAGTTTGCGGGATACGCAGTATTTT	CASSLRDTQYF
TRBV11-3	TRBJ1-1	NA	few	TGTGCCAGCAGCCCCCGGGGTGACACTGAAGCTTTCTTT	CASSPRGDTEAFF
TRBV6-5	TRBJ2-3	TRBD1	few	TGTGCCAGCAGTTACAGGGACAGGAACACAGATACGCAGTATTTT	CASSYRDRNTDTQYF
TRBV29-1	TRBJ2-6	NA	NA	TGCAGCGTTGAAGATGAGGGCGCGGGGTCTGGGGCCAACGTCCTGACTTTC	CSVEDEGAGSGANVLTF
TRBV7-3	TRBJ2-2	TRBD1	NA	TGTGCCAGCAGCTTAGTCGCGGGGACAGGGACGCCCGGGGAGCTGTTTTTT	CASSLVAGTGTPGELFF
TRBV3-1/TRBV3-2	TRBJ1-3	NA	many	TGTGCCAGCAGCCGCGGGGCACAGGGAAACACCATATATTTT	CASSRGAQGNTIYF
TRBV6-5	TRBJ1-4	NA	NA	TGTGCCAGCAATTCCTCTCCAGGGGTGGCAGAAAAACTGTTTTTT	CASNSSPGVAEKLFF
TRBV5-4	TRBJ2-7	TRBD2	NA	TGTGCCAGCAGCAAAGGACTAGCGGGAAACTACGAGCAGTACTTC	CASSKGLAGNYEQYF
TRBV11-2	TRBJ1-5	NA	NA	TGTGCCAGCAGCTCAACTCACAGGGAGCCCCAGCATTTT	CASSSTHREPQHF
TRBV11-3	TRBJ2-5	TRBD1	few	TGTGCCAGCAGCTTTGACAGGGGGGACGAGACCCAGTACTTC	CASSFDRGDETQYF
TRBV7-8	TRBJ2-5	TRBD2	few	TGTGCCAGCAGCGCTGGGGCGGGAGATCGAGAGACCCAGTACTTC	CASSAGAGDRETQYF
TRBV11-3	TRBJ1-1	NA	NA	TGTGCCAGCAGCTCCCTCAGGGCAGCTTTCTTT	CASSSLRAAFF
TRBV7-6	TRBJ2-2	TRBD2	few	TGTGCCAGCAGCGCGATGACTAGCGGGAGAATCGCCGGGGAGCTGTTTTTT	CASSAMTSGRIAGELFF
TRBV3-1/TRBV3-2	TRBJ2-7	TRBD2	few	TGTGCCAGCAGCCGGGGACTAGCGGATTCCTACGAGCAGTACTTC	CASSRGLADSYEQYF
TRBV6-5	TRBJ1-2	NA	once	TGTGCCAGTAGGCCCAACAGGAACTATGGCTACACCTTC	CASRPNRNYGYTF
TRBV28	TRBJ2-5	NA	NA	TGTGCCAGCAGCCCCCCAGTGGAGACCCAGTACTTC	CASSPPVETQYF
TRBV3-1/TRBV3-2	TRBJ2-1	TRBD2	NA	TGTGCCAGCAGCCAAGTTACTAGCGTACTTGGGGGTGAGCAGTTCTTC	CASSQVTSVLGGEQFF
TRBV7-2	TRBJ2-7	NA	NA	TGTGCCAGCAGCTTAGATCTAGCGCAATACTACGAGCAGTACTTC	CASSLDLAQYYEQYF
TRBV28	TRBJ2-7	TRBD1	NA	TGTGCCAGCAGCACAGGGGGCCACGAGCAGTACTTC	CASSTGGHEQYF
TRBV10-3	TRBJ2-3	TRBD2	NA	TGTGCCATCAGTGAGGCACTAGCGGGGGGGCCTGGAGATACGCAGTATTTT	CAISEALAGGPGDTQYF
TRBV28	TRBJ1-5	TRBD1	NA	TGTGCCAGCAGTTTACCAGGGGGCGAACAGCCCCAGCATTTT	CASSLPGGEQPQHF
TRBV2	TRBJ1-2	NA	NA	TGTGCCAGCAGTGACAGCGGGCCGGTTGGATATGGCTACACCTTC	CASSDSGPVGYGYTF
TRBV10-3	TRBJ2-1	TRBD2	NA	TGTGCCATCAGTGAGTCGCCTAGCGGGGGCCCCTACAATGAGCAGTTCTTC	CAISESPSGGPYNEQFF
TRBV28	TRBJ1-1	TRBD1	NA	TGTGCCAGCAGTTCGCAAGGGACAGGGGGCCGCAGAGCTTTCTTT	CASSSQGTGGRRAFF
TRBV27	TRBJ1-4	NA	NA	TGTGCCAGCAGTCCCCTGTCAGGGACTAGGGAACTGTTTTTT	CASSPLSGTRELFF
TRBV9	TRBJ1-2	TRBD1	NA	TGTGCCAGCAGCGTAGCGACAGGGGGCTATGGCTACACCTTC	CASSVATGGYGYTF
TRBV6-5	TRBJ1-3	NA	few	TGTGCCAGCAGCATACAGGGACTAGGAGGAAACACCATATATTTT	CASSIQGLGGNTIYF
TRBV6-6	TRBJ1-6	NA	NA	TGTGCCACCAAACCCGCCGACAGGTTAAATTCACCCCTCCACTTT	CATKPADRLNSPLHF